This TCR beta chain was sequenced for a study of blood T cell repertoires in COVID-19. Study-wide background: Acute and convalescent COVID-19 samples came from the United States, Italy and Spain. The cDNA or gDNA used as material had been derived from T cells, B-cell-depleted T cells, or PBMCs.

As originally analysed: Nucleated cell number was recorded as an estimate derived from reference gene primer amplification. Profiling relied on immunoSEQ multiplex PCR, and the TCRdb table lists in-frame clones only, not all of them. The DNA was the basis for D and trimming; V, J and clone size are from that table. The repertoire holds about 180,000 clones, with nearly 80% as singletons. This CDR3 has 13 residues. The V and J ends lost 4 bases and 3 bases respectively, with 9 bases between them. Looked up from germline, CDR1 is LGHDT and CDR2 is YNNKEL (reference sequence). The receptor's source is a woman between 70 and 85 years old with acute or convalescent COVID-19. The chain joins TRBV3-1 (or the pseudogene TRBV3-2) to TRBJ1-2; no clear D gene. The sequencing input was peripheral blood. DNA for the CDR3: TGTGCCAGCAGCCTAGTAGAGCACTATGGCTACACCTTC. Its protein product is CASSLVEHYGYTF.